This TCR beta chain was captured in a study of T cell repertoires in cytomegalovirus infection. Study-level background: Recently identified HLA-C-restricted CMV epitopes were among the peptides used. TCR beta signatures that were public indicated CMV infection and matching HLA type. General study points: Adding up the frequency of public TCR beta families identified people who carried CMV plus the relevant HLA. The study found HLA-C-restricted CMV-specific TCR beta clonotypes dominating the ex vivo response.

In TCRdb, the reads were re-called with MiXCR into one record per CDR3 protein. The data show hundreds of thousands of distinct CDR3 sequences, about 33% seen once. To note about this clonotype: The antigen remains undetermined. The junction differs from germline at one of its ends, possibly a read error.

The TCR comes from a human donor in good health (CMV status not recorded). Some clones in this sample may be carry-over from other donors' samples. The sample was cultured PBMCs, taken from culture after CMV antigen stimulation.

CDR3 protein: CPSSQRLAPGGRDNEQFF. CDR3 sequence (DNA): TGCCCCAGCAGCCAACGTTTGGCGCCAGGGGGCAGGGACAATGAGCAGTTCTTC. The rearrangement uses TRBV4-1 and TRBJ2-1; 8 nucleotides line up with TRBD1. Looked up from germline, CDR1 is MGHRA and CDR2 is YSYEKL. The CDR3 has 18 amino acids.